Following are 14 T cell receptor beta chains from one sample sequenced in a study of patients and donors after allogeneic stem cell transplantation. TCRdb reprocessed the RT-PCR reads with MiXCR, giving one entry per CDR3 protein. This table has about 400,000 distinct CDR3 sequences, 16% appearing once. The specimen was blood, either unsorted or a sorted T cell fraction (not recorded which). The receptors here all came from a human donor who was either an allogeneic HSCT recipient or a stem cell or donor lymphocyte infusion donor (not recorded which). It is not recorded whose cells these are; they may come from a transplant donor.

This clonotype came up a few times. This chain connects TRBV7-6 to TRBJ2-7, with D tentatively TRBD1 (6 bases). The CDR3 contains 15 residues. The V and J ends lost 1 base and 5 bases respectively, with 15 bases between them. Per the germline V gene, CDR1 is SGHVS and CDR2 is FNYEAQ. CDR3 DNA sequence: TGTGCCAGCAGCTTAGAGGCAGGGGCAATCGACGAGCAGTACTTC. Translated: CASSLEAGAIDEQYF.

A note on this clonotype: The CDR3 carries no conserved terminal phenylalanine or tryptophan, so it likely arises from a read error. The genes are TRBV20-1 and TRBJ2-7; D is unresolved. The CDR3 spans 12 residues. V shed 1 base and J shed 0 bases, with 4 bases lying between them. Germline V CDR1 and CDR2: DFQATT, SNEGSKA (reference sequence). The CDR3 nucleotides are TGCAGTGCTAGAGGGGTCTCCTACGAGCAGTACTGC. This sequence encodes CSARGVSYEQYC.

This clonotype was counted many times. This chain uses TRBV4-2 with TRBJ1-1; no firm D call. The germline V and J ends were trimmed by 2 bases and 1 base, with 11 bases remaining between them. The CDR3 is 15 amino acids. CDR1 and CDR2 from the germline V gene are LGHNA and YNFKEQ. The CDR3 nucleotides are TGTGCCAGCAGCCAATCCCCGGGAGCGAACACTGAAGCTTTCTTT. Translated: CASSQSPGANTEAFF.

The gene calls are TRBV2 and TRBJ1-3, with TRBD1 identical over 7 bases. Losses at the gene ends were 6 bases for V and 4 bases for J; bases not matched to a gene: 6. Germline loops: CDR1 SNHLY, CDR2 FYNNEI. The CDR3 loop spans 14 amino acids. The CDR3 DNA is TGTGCCAGCAGGCGGACAGGAGCAGGAAACACCATATATTTT. Translating gives CASRRTGAGNTIYF.

V gene TRBV27 combines with J gene TRBJ2-1; weak D call: TRBD2 (6 bases). V was pared by 5 bases and J by 10 bases, with 15 bases between. The germline gives CDR1 MNHEY, CDR2 SMNVEV (reference sequence). CDR3 length: 13 residues. CDR3 sequence: CASSPRLVGEQFF. Here the CDR3 DNA reads TGTGCCAGCAGTCCAAGACTAGTGGGCGAGCAGTTCTTC.

The rearrangement uses TRBV4-1 and TRBJ2-5; D uncertain. CDR1 is MGHRA and CDR2 is YSYEKL in the germline V gene. This CDR3 comprises 18 residues. V lost 3 bases and J 0 bases, leaving 20 bases between the germline ends. The CDR3 region has the DNA TGCGCCAGCAGCCACATTTCCAAGACGGGCCAGTACCAAGAGACCCAGTACTTC. Protein product: CASSHISKTGQYQETQYF.

V usage is TRBV12-3 or TRBV12-4 and J usage is TRBJ2-5; no clear D gene. The V end was cut by 5 bases, the J end by 7 bases, with 14 bases between. The length of the CDR3 is 13 residues. The CDR3 spells CASSKRTIGTQYF. The CDR3 nucleotides read TGTGCCAGCAGTAAAAGGACGATAGGGACCCAGTACTTC.

This clonotype has a handful of counts. DNA for the CDR3: TGTGCCAGCAGCTCGACTCCTAAGAAACGAGACGTTGAAGCTTTCTTT. Residues: CASSSTPKKRDVEAFF. The J gene is TRBJ1-1, the V gene TRBV11-2; D ambiguous. This CDR3 is 16 amino acids long. V lost 4 bases, J lost 7 bases, and 22 bases lay in between. From germline, CDR1 is SGHAT and CDR2 FQNNGV.

J is TRBJ2-7 and V is TRBV4-1; 9 bases align to TRBD1. Germline V gene lookup returns CDR1 MGHRA and CDR2 YSYEKL. The CDR3 totals 15 residues. V was clipped by 2 bases and J by 1 base; unmatched bases: 3. CDR3 sequence (DNA): TGCGCCAGCAGCCAACGGGACAGGGTGTCCTACGAGCAGTACTTC. Residues: CASSQRDRVSYEQYF.

A few counts support this clonotype. This chain connects TRBV24-1 to TRBJ2-2, with 8 nucleotides matching TRBD2. CDR1 is KGHDR and CDR2 is SFDVKD in the germline V gene. This CDR3 has 16 residues. The trim removed 2 bases at V and 4 bases at J, leaving 5 bases unmatched. The DNA of the CDR3 is TGTGCCACCAGTGATTCCGGACTAGCAGGCACCGGGGAGCTGTTTTTT. Translation gives CATSDSGLAGTGELFF.

This clonotype occurred once. This sequence may be a read error, since a much larger clone differs from it by one base. In DNA, the CDR3 is TGTGCCAGCAGGGGTGGGGAGACCCAGTACTTC. It is translated as CASRGGETQYF. The chain recombines TRBV25-1 with TRBJ2-5; unclear D gene. Trimming stripped 6 bases from V and 5 bases from J, with 7 bases between. The germline CDR1 and CDR2 sequences are MGHDK and SYGVNS. This CDR3 contains 11 residues.

This clonotype was found a few times. This chain links TRBV2 with TRBJ1-6; no reliable D call. This CDR3 has 11 residues. Germline V gives CDR1 SNHLY, CDR2 FYNNEI. Trimming removed 7 bases from V and 7 bases from J, with 5 bases in between. CDR3 bases: TGTGCCAGCACCCGAAATTCACCCCTCCACTTT. Amino acid sequence: CASTRNSPLHF. Full variable domain (outside the CDR3, taken from reference TRBV2 and TRBJ1-6): EPEVTQTPSHQVTQMGQEVILRCVPISNHLYFYWYRQILGQKVEFLVSFYNNEISEKSEIFDDQFSVERPDGSNFTLKIRSTKLEDSAMYFCASTRNSPLHFGNGTRLTVT.

The chain links TRBV6-2 or TRBV6-3 to TRBJ1-2, with D tentatively TRBD1 (5 bases). Germline lookup yields CDR1 MNHEY and CDR2 SVGEGT. CDR3 length: 12 amino acids. V lost 5 bases and J lost 7, with 11 bases in between. This CDR3 reads CASSLREGGYTF. CDR3 nucleotides: TGTGCCAGCAGTCTCAGGGAGGGTGGCTACACCTTC.

The rearrangement joins TRBV4-1 to TRBJ2-7, with D perhaps assigned TRBD1 or TRBD2 (7 bases each). The CDR3 extends over 19 amino acids. V gave up 1 base and J gave up 2 bases, with 24 bases separating them. Germline CDR1 is MGHRA and CDR2 is YSYEKL. DNA for the CDR3: TGCGCCAGCAGCCAAGCGAGGGGGCGGGAGAAAAGAAGGACCTACGAGCAGTACTTC. As protein: CASSQARGREKRRTYEQYF.